The rows below give T cell receptor beta chains drawn from one sample of a study of T cell repertoires in cytomegalovirus infection. TCRdb ran MiXCR on the reads and lists one entry per CDR3 protein. Of 150,000 to 200,000 distinct CDR3 sequences in the sample, approximately 20% were seen once. Sequenced material: PBMCs. Receptors were obtained from a human donor in good health (CMV status not recorded). Some clones in this sample may be carry-over from other donors' samples. Both conserved end residues are part of each CDR3. The order of the fields is V gene, D gene, J gene, clone size, CDR3 protein, CDR3 DNA. A D gene is named only where the DNA matches it firmly. Size is stated for part of the rows, as once, few or many counts, or as a class when the clone is expanded.

TRBV7-2	NA	TRBJ1-1	many	CASSSGVANTEAFF	TGTGCCAGCAGCTCCGGTGTGGCGAACACTGAAGCTTTCTTT
TRBV20-1	TRBD2	TRBJ2-7	NA	CSARGGTSGRRRDEQYF	TGCAGTGCCAGAGGCGGGACTAGCGGGAGGAGGCGCGACGAGCAGTACTTC
TRBV20-1	TRBD1	TRBJ1-2	NA	CSARPSSPGTGYRGYTF	TGCAGTGCTAGGCCCTCCTCTCCCGGGACAGGGTATCGAGGCTACACCTTC
TRBV2	NA	TRBJ2-4	few	CASSELSVLAKNIQYF	TGTGCCAGCAGTGAACTGTCAGTTCTAGCCAAAAACATTCAGTACTTC
TRBV28	TRBD1	TRBJ2-4	many	CASGAQGALSKNIQYF	TGTGCCAGCGGTGCACAGGGGGCGTTGTCCAAAAACATTCAGTACTTC
TRBV6-2/TRBV6-3	NA	TRBJ1-5	NA	CASRGDRNQPQHF	TGTGCCAGCAGGGGAGACAGAAATCAGCCCCAGCATTTT
TRBV7-2	NA	TRBJ2-5	once	CASRLARQATQYF	TGTGCCAGCAGATTAGCCCGGCAAGCGACCCAGTACTTC
TRBV7-2	NA	TRBJ1-5	many	CASSLVVEQPQHF	TGTGCCAGCAGCTTAGTAGTGGAACAGCCCCAGCATTTT
TRBV6-4	TRBD2	TRBJ2-3	many	CASSESGGGTDTQYF	TGTGCCAGCAGTGAAAGCGGGGGGGGCACAGATACGCAGTATTTT
TRBV12-3/TRBV12-4	NA	TRBJ2-7	NA	CASSSRTVYEQYF	TGTGCCAGCAGTTCCCGGACAGTTTACGAGCAGTACTTC
TRBV6-2/TRBV6-3	NA	TRBJ2-7	few	CASSDGGPNYSYEQYF	TGTGCCAGCAGTGACGGGGGACCGAACTACTCCTACGAGCAGTACTTC
TRBV7-9	NA	TRBJ1-5	NA	CASSTGGSLNQPQHF	TGTGCCAGCAGCACTGGGGGGTCTCTCAATCAGCCCCAGCATTTT
TRBV4-1	NA	TRBJ1-1	many	CASSQDSEGVNTEAFF	TGCGCCAGCAGCCAAGATTCGGAGGGGGTGAACACTGAAGCTTTCTTT
TRBV5-1	NA	TRBJ2-5	NA	CASSLAVNHQETQYF	TGCGCCAGCAGCTTGGCCGTGAACCACCAAGAGACCCAGTACTTC
TRBV12-3/TRBV12-4	TRBD1	TRBJ1-5	many	CASSSGDRRGSLAQHF	TGTGCCAGCAGTTCCGGGGACAGGCGAGGAAGTCTGGCCCAGCATTTT
TRBV20-1	TRBD1	TRBJ1-1	few	CSARSGQGLENTEAFF	TGCAGTGCTAGATCCGGACAGGGCCTAGAGAACACTGAAGCTTTCTTT
TRBV29-1	NA	TRBJ2-1	NA	CSVEDRYNEQFF	TGCAGCGTTGAAGATCGTTACAATGAGCAGTTCTTC